This entry is about one T cell receptor (beta chain). Antigen: not known. A sort by CD45RO/CCR7/CD25/CD127/CD95/CD27 yielded CD4+ naive, central memory, regulatory and stem cell-like memory cells. The CDR3 spans 17 residues. The ends were cut back, 2 bases at V and 5 bases at J, with 21 bases in the middle. CDR1 is MDHEN, CDR2 SYDVKM, per germline. The sample belongs to a study of beta chain features in type 1 diabetes. General study points: In comparison with healthy donors, patients had naive, central memory and Treg TCRB repertoires that appeared more similar. Among all four CD4+ subsets, Type 1 diabetes patients had TCRB CDR3s that were moderately but significantly shorter. An over-representation of cells with high TCR expression could result from cDNA sequencing.

Every bit of the isolated RNA underwent reverse transcription, so sequencing read expressed TCRB transcripts. The data were produced by immunoSEQ multiplex PCR, yet TCRdb's version contains in-frame clones alone and is incomplete. The data contain about 660,000 clones, more than 12% of them singletons. The TCR sequence derives from a man aged 18 to 30 with type 1 diabetes. Specimen: naive CD4+ T cells from blood. V gene TRBV28 combines with J gene TRBJ1-1; D unresolved. The CDR3 DNA is TGTGCCAGCAGTTTAATGACACCCGGAAGGGTTGGTACTGAAGCTTTCTTT. Its translation is CASSLMTPGRVGTEAFF.